This T cell receptor beta chain was captured in a study of Ad26.COV2.S vaccination and SARS-CoV-2 variants. Across the whole study: Donor participated within the Ad26.COV2.S arm of the COV1001 trial.

Libraries were prepared by immunoSEQ multiplex PCR; TCRdb keeps only in-frame clonotypes and omits some of them. The repertoire includes more than 300,000 clones, more than 70% of them detected once, and 1.9% sits in the top ten. With 7 bases removed from V and 4 bases from J, the gap between germline ends came to 14 bases. The germline V gene encodes CDR1 LNHDA and CDR2 SQIVND (reference sequence). This CDR3 contains 14 residues. Stated treatment: roughly 20 received Ad26.COV2.S at low or high dose, single or two shots; about 5 received placebo; per-sample allocation not given. The investigators took samples on day 63 after the first vaccine or placebo injection. A Boston adult aged 18-55 years was the donor. This clone was seen only once. Its antigen is not known. Findings and caveats of the study: Vaccine recipients surpassed placebo recipients in spike-specific TCR breadth. Possibly, TCR breadth and depth analyses underestimated total T cell responses.

The genes are TRBV19 and TRBJ2-1, with a weak D call TRBD1 (6 bases). This TCR came from a person between 18 and 65 years old who received the Ad26.COV2.S COVID-19 vaccine or a placebo. The specimen was peripheral blood, collected in a trial of Ad26.COV2.S vaccine versus placebo. In nucleotides, the CDR3 is TGTGCCAGTACCCGGGACACCCGTTACAATGAGCAGTTCTTC. This encodes CASTRDTRYNEQFF.